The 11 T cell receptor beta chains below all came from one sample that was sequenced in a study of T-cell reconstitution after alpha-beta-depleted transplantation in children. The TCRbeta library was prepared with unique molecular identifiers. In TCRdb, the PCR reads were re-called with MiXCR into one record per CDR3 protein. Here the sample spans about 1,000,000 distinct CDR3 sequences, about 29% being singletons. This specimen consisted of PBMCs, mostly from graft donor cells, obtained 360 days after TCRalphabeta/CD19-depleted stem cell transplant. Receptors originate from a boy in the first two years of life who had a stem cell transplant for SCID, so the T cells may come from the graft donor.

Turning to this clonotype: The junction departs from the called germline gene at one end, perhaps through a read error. The CDR3 nucleotides are TGCAGTTCTAGAGAGGGCGTCGGGGGGGAGAGGACCCAGTACTTC. Protein sequence: CSSREGVGGERTQYF. This sequence joins TRBV20-1 and TRBJ2-5; 8 bases fit TRBD2. Germline assignment: CDR1 DFQATT and CDR2 SNEGSKA (reference sequence). This CDR3 has 15 residues.

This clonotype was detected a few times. In DNA, the CDR3 is TGTGCCAGCGGGACTAGCGGGCTAAAAAGCTACGAGCAGTACTTC. It yields the protein CASGTSGLKSYEQYF. V and J are TRBV6-1 and TRBJ2-7, with 12 bases that match TRBD2. The CDR3 totals 15 residues. CDR1 is MNHNS, CDR2 SASEGT, per germline. Losses at the gene ends were 8 bases for V and 3 bases for J; bases not matched to a gene: 8.

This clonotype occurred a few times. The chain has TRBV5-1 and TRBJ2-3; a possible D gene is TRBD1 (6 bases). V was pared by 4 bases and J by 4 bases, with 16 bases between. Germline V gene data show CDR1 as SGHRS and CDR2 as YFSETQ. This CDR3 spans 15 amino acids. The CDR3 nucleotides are TGCGCCAGCAGCCGATTACAGGGTACCCCAGATACGCAGTATTTT. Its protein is CASSRLQGTPDTQYF.

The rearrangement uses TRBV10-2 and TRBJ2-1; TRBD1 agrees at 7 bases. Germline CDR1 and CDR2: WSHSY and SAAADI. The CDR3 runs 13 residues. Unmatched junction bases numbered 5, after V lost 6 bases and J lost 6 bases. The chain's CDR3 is CASRGTAFNEQFF. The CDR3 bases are TGCGCCAGCAGAGGGACAGCCTTCAATGAGCAGTTCTTC.

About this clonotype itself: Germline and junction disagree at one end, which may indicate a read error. The CDR3 loop is CATSDSLLSIVF. In DNA form, the CDR3 reads TGTGCCACCAGTGATTCCCTCCTATCGATCGTTTTT. This chain connects TRBV24-1 to TRBJ2-3; D is uncertain. Germline assignment: CDR1 KGHDR and CDR2 SFDVKD. CDR3 length equals 12 residues.

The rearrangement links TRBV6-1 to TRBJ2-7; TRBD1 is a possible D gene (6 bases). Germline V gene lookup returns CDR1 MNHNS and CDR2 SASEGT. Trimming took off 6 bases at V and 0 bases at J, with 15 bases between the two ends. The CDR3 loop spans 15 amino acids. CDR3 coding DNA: TGTGCCAGCAGCCCGACAGGACCCCTCTCCTACGAGCAGTACTTC. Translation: CASSPTGPLSYEQYF.

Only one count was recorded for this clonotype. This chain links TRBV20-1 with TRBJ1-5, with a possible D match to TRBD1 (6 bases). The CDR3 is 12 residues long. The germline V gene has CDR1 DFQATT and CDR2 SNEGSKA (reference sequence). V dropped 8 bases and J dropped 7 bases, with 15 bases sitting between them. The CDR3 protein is CSIHQGKQPQHF. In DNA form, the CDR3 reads TGCAGTATCCATCAGGGGAAACAGCCCCAGCATTTT.

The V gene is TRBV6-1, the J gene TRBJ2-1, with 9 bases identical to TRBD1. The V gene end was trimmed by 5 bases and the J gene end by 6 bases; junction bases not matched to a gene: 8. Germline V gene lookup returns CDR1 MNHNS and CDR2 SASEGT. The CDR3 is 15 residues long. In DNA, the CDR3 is TGTGCCAGCAGTCCACAGGGGGGACAGGGCAATGAGCAGTTCTTC. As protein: CASSPQGGQGNEQFF.

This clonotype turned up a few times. CDR3 protein: CSAPAGRGSSYNEQFF. The CDR3 nucleotides are TGCAGTGCTCCGGCGGGGCGCGGGAGCTCCTACAATGAGCAGTTCTTC. This rearrangement joins TRBV20-1 to TRBJ2-1; 7 bases fit TRBD2. V trimming: 5 bases; J trimming: 0 bases; junction bases outside the gene matches: 10. Germline CDR1 and CDR2: DFQATT and SNEGSKA (reference sequence). The CDR3 runs 16 residues.

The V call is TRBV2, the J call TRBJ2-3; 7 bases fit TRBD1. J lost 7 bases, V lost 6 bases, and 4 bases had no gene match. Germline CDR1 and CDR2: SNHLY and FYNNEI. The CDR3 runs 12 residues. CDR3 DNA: TGTGCCAGCAGGCCGACAGGGTATACGCAGTATTTT. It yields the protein CASRPTGYTQYF.

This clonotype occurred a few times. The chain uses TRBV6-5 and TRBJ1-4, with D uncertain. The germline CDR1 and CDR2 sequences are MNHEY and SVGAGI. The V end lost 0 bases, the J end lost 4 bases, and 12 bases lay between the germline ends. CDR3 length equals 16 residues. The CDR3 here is CASSYSRGTYNEKLFF. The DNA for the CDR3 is TGTGCCAGCAGTTACTCGAGAGGAACCTATAATGAAAAACTGTTTTTT.